This entry is about one TCR beta chain. The source of the sample is a study of shared clonotypes between healthy human individuals. Study summary: Donors, aged 18 to 49, were a couple of women and a few men.

With 6 bases clipped from V and 3 bases from J, the junction kept 4 bases outside the gene matches. CDR1 is SGHNT and CDR2 is YYREEE in the germline V gene (reference sequence). This CDR3 is built from 13 residues. Positively selected for CCR7, the CD45RO-negative cells used as naive CD8 cells excluded terminally differentiated effector memory CD45RA+ cells. This table comes from immunoSEQ multiplex PCR, and its TCRdb copy is limited to in-frame clones, with some not included. The table lists about 2 million clones, approximately 95% of them singletons. The rearrangement links TRBV5-4 to TRBJ1-2, with 8 bases fitting TRBD1. Sequenced: naive CD8+ T cells sorted from blood. The TCR sequence derives from a man younger than 35 in good health. CDR3 in amino acids: CASTKTGDYGYTF. Here the CDR3 DNA reads TGTGCCAGCACCAAGACAGGGGACTATGGCTACACCTTC.